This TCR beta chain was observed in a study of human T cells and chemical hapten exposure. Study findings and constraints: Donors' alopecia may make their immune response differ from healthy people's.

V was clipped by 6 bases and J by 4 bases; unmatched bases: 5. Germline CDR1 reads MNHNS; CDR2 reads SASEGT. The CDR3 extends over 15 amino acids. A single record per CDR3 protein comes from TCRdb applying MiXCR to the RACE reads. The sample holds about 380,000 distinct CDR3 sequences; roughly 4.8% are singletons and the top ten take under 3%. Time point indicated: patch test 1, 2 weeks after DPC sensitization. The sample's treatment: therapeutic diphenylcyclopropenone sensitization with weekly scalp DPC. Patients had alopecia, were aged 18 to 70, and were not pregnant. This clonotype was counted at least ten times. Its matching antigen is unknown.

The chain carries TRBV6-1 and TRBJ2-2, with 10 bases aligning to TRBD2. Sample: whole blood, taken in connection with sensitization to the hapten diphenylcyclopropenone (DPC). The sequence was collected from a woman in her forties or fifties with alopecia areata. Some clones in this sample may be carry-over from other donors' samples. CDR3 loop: CASRLAGASTGELFF. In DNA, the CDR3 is TGTGCCAGCAGGCTAGCGGGAGCAAGCACCGGGGAGCTGTTTTTT.